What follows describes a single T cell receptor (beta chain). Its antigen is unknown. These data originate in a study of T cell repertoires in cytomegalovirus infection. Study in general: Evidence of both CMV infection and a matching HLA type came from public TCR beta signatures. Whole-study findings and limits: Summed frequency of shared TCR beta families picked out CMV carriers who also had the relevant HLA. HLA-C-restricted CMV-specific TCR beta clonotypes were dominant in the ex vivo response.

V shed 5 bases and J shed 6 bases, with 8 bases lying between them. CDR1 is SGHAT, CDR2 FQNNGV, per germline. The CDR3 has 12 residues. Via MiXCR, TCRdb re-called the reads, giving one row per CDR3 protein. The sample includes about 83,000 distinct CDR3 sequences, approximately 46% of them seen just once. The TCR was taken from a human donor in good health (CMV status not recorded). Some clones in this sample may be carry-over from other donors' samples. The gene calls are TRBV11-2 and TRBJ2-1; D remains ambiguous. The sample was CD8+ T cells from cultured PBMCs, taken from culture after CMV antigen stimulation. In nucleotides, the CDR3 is TGTGCCAGCAGCCCGACTGCCAATGAGCAGTTCTTC. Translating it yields CASSPTANEQFF.